Here is one TCR beta chain with its context. Its matching antigen is unknown. Primers included in the PCR were 60 Vbeta and 13 Jbeta primers. Some clones are missing from TCRdb's copy, which holds only in-frame ones; the method was immunoSEQ multiplex PCR. The table shows roughly 99,000 clones, with around three quarters occurring only once. The data originate from a study of cytomegalovirus exposure and HLA in healthy donors. The length of the CDR3 is 15 residues. V was cut by 1 base and J by 0 bases, with 9 bases left in between. Per germline, CDR1 LNHNV and CDR2 YYDKDF (reference sequence). Regarding the study as a whole: A later analysis linked a missense DCLRE1C variant to TCR beta V- and J-gene trimming. A later analysis associated under 20,000 TCR beta sequences with HLA alleles at a 0.05 false discovery rate.

This receptor was identified in a man aged 30-40 years in good health and CMV-seronegative. The material sequenced was PBMCs. This chain joins TRBV15 and TRBJ1-2; TRBD1 is a possible D gene (5 bases). CDR3 residues: CATSRGSGTNYGYTF. For the CDR3, the DNA is TGTGCCACCAGCAGAGGTTCAGGGACTAACTATGGCTACACCTTC.